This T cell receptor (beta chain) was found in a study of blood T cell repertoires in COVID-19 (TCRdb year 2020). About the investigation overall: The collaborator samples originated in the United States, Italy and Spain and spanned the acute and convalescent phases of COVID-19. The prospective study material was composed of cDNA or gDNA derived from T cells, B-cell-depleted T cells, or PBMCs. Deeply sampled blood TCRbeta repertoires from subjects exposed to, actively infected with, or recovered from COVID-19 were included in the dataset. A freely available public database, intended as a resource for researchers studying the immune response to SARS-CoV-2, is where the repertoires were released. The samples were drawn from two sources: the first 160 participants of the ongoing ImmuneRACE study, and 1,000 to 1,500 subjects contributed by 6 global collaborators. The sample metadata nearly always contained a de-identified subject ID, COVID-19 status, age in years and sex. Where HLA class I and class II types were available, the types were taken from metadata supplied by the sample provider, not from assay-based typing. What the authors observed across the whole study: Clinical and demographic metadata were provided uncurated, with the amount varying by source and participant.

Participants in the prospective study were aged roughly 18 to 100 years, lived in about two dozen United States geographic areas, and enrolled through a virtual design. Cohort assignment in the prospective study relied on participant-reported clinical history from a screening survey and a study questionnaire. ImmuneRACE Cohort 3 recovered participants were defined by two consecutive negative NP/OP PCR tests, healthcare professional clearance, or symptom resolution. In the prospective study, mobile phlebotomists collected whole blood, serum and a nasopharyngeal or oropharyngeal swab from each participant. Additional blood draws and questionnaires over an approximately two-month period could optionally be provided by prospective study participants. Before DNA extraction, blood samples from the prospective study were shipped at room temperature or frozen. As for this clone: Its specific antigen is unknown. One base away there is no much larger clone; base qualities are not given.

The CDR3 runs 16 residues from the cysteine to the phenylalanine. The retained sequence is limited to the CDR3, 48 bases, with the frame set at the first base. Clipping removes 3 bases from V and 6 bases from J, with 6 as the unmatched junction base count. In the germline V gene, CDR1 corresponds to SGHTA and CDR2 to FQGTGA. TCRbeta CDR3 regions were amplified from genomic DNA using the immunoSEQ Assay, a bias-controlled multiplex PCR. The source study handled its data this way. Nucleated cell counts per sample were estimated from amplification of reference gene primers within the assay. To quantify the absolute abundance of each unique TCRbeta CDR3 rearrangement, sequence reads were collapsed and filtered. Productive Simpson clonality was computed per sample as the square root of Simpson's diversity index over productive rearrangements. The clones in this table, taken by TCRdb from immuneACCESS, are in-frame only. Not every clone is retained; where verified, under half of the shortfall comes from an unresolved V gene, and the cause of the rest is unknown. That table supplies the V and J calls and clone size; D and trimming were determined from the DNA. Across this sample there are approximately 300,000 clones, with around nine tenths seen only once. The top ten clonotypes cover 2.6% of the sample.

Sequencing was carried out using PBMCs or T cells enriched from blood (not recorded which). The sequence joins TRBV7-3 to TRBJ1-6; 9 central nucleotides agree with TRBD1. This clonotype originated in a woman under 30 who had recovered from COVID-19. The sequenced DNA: TGTGCCAGCAGCTTGGGCCCGGGACAGGGTAATTCACCCCTCCACTTT. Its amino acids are CASSLGPGQGNSPLHF.